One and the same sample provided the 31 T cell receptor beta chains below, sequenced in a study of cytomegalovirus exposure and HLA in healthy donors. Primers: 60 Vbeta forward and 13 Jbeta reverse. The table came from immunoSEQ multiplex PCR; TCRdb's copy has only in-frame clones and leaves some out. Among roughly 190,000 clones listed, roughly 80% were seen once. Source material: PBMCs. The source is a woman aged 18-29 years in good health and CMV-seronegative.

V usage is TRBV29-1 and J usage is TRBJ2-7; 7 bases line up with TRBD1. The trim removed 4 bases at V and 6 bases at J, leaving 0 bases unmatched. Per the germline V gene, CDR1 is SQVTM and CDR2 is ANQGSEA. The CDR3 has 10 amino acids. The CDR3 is CSVGDSEQYF. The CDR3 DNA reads TGCAGCGTTGGGGACAGCGAGCAGTACTTC.

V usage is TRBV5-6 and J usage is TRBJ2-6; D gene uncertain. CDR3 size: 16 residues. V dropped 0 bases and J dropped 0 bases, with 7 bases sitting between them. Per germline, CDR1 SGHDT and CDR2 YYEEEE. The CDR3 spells CASSLGWPSGANVLTF. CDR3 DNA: TGTGCCAGCAGCTTGGGATGGCCCTCTGGGGCCAACGTCCTGACTTTC.

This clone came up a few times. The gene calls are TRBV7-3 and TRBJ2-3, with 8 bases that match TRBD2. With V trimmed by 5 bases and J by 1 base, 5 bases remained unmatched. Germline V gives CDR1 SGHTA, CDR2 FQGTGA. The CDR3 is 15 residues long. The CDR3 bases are TGTGCCAGCAGCCCGGGGGGGCGGGGCACAGATACGCAGTATTTT. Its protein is CASSPGGRGTDTQYF.

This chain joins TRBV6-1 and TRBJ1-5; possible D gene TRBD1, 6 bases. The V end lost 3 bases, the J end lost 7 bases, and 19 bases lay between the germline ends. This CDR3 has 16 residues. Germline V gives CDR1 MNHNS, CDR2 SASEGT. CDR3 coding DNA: TGTGCCAGCAGTGAGTTGGACAGCCTCCTTGTGCAGCCCCAGCATTTT. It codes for CASSELDSLLVQPQHF.

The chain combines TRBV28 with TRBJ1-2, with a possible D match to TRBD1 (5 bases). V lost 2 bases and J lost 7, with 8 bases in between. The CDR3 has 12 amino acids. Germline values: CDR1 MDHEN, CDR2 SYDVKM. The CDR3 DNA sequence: TGTGCCAGCAGTTTACAGGGTTTTGGCTACACCTTC. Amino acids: CASSLQGFGYTF.

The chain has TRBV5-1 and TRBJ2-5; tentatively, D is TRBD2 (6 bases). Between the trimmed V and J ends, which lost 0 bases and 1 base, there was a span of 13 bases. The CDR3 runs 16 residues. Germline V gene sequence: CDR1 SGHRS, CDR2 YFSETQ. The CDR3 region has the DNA TGCGCCAGCAGCTTGGTGGTCCGGGGGTTCCAAGAGACCCAGTACTTC. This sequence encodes CASSLVVRGFQETQYF.

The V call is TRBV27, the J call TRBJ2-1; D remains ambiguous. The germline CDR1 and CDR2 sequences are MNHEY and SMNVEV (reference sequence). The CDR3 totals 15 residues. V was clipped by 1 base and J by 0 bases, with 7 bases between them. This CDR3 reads CASSLWSSSYNEQFF. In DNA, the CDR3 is TGTGCCAGCAGTTTATGGAGTAGCTCCTACAATGAGCAGTTCTTC.

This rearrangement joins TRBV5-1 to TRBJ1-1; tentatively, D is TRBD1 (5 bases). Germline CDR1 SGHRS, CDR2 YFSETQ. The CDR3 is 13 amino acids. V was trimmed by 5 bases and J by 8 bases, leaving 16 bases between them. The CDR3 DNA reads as TGCGCCAGCAGTAATGTGGGGGGGGAGGAAGCTTTCTTT. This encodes CASSNVGGEEAFF. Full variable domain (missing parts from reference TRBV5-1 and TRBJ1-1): KAGVTQTPRYLIKTRGQQVTLSCSPISGHRSVSWYQQTPGQGLQFLFEYFSETQRNKGNFPGRFSGRQFSNSRSEMNVSTLELGDSALYLCASSNVGGEEAFFGQGTRLTVV.

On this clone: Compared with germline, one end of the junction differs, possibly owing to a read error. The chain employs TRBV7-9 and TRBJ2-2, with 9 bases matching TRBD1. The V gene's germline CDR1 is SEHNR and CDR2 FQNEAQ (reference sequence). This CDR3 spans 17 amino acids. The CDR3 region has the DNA TGTTCCAGCAGCCCGAACCGGGACAGGGTTTTTGGCGGGGAGCTGTTTTTT. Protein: CSSSPNRDRVFGGELFF. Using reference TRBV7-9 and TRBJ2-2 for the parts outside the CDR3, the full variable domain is DTGVSQNPRHKITKRGQNVTFRCDPISEHNRLYWYRQTLGQGPEFLTYFQNEAQLEKSRLLSDRFSAERPKGSFSTLEIQRTEQGDSAMYLCSSSPNRDRVFGGELFFGEGSRLTVL.

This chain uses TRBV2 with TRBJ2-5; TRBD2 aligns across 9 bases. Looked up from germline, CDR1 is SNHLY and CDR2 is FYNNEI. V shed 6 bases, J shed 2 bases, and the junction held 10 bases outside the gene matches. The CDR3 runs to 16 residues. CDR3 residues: CASRGLAGDRQETQYF. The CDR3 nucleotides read TGTGCCAGCAGGGGGTTAGCGGGGGATAGGCAAGAGACCCAGTACTTC.

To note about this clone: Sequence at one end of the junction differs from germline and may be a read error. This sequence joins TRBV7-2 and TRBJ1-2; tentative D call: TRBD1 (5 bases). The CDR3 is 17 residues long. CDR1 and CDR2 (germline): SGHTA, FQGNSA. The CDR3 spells CASSLDSPGVKGDGYTF. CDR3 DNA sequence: TGTGCCAGCAGCTTAGACTCTCCGGGCGTTAAAGGGGATGGGTACACCTTC.

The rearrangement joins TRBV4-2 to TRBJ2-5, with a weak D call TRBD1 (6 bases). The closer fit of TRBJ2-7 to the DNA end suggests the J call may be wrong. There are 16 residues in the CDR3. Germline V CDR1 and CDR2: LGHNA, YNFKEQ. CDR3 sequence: CASSQTQGNSYYEQYF. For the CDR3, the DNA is TGTGCCAGCAGCCAAACCCAGGGGAATAGCTACTACGAGCAGTACTTC.

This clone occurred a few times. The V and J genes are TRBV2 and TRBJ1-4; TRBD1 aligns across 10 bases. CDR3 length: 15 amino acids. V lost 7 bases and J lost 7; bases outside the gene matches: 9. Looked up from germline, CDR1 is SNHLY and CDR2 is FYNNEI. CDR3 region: CASTWTGQGTEKLFF. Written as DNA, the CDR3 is TGTGCCAGCACGTGGACGGGACAGGGGACTGAAAAACTGTTTTTT.

The CDR3 DNA reads TGTGCCAGCAGTTTCCGGACAGTTCTGAACACTGAAGCTTTCTTT. Translating gives CASSFRTVLNTEAFF. The gene calls are TRBV28 and TRBJ1-1, with TRBD1 as a possible D gene (6 bases). Germline lookup yields CDR1 MDHEN and CDR2 SYDVKM. V lost 3 bases to trimming and J lost 0 bases, with 11 bases between them. This CDR3 has 15 residues.

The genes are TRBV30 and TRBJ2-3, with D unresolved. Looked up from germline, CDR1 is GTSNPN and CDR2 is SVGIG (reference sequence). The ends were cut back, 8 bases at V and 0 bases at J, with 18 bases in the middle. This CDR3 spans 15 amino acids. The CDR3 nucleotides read TGTGCCCTATCTCCTAGGCTAGGAAGCACAGATACGCAGTATTTT. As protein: CALSPRLGSTDTQYF.

This chain's CDR3 is CASSEWGLAGAGANVLTF. CDR3 coding DNA: TGTGCCAGCAGTGAATGGGGACTAGCGGGGGCTGGGGCCAACGTCCTGACTTTC. The chain has TRBV28 and TRBJ2-6; 14 bases fit TRBD2. The CDR3 runs to 18 residues. CDR1 and CDR2 (germline): MDHEN, SYDVKM. J was trimmed by 2 bases and V by 5 bases; bases with no gene match: 5.

CDR3 protein: CASSPRGGNTIYF. Written as DNA, the CDR3 is TGTGCCAGCAGCCCCCGAGGGGGAAACACCATATATTTT. V gene TRBV9 combines with J gene TRBJ1-3; D remains unclear. This CDR3 contains 13 residues. Between the trimmed V and J ends, which lost 4 bases and 4 bases, there was a span of 9 bases. Germline CDR1 SGDLS, CDR2 YYNGEE.

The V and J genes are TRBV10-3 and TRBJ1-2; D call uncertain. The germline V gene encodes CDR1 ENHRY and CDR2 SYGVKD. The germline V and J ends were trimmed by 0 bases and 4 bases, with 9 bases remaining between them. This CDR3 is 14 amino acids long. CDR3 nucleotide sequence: TGTGCCATCAGTGAGTCGAATCAGGCCTATGGCTACACCTTC. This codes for CAISESNQAYGYTF.

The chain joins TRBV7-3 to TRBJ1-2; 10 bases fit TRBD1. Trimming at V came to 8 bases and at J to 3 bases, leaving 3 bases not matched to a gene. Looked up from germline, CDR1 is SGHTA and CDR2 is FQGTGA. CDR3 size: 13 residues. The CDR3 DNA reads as TGTGCCAGCGGGACAGGGGATCACTATGGCTACACCTTC. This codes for CASGTGDHYGYTF. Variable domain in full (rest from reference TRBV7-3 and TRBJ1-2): GAGVSQTPSNKVTEKGKYVELRCDPISGHTALYWYRQSLGQGPEFLIYFQGTGAADDSGLPNDRFFAVRPEGSVSTLKIQRTERGDSAVYLCASGTGDHYGYTFGSGTRLTVV.

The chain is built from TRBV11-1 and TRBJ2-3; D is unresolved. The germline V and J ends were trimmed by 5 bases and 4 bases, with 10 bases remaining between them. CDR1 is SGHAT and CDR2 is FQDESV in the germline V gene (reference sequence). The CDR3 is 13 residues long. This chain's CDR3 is CASSVSPADTQYF. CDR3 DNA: TGTGCCAGCAGCGTGTCTCCGGCAGATACGCAGTATTTT. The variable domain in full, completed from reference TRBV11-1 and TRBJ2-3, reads EAEVAQSPRYKITEKSQAVAFWCDPISGHATLYWYRQILGQGPELLVQFQDESVVDDSQLPKDRFSAERLKGVDSTLKIQPAELGDSAMYLCASSVSPADTQYFGPGTRLTVL.

CDR3 amino acids: CASTSHRGAGNQPQHF. The CDR3 bases are TGTGCCAGCACCTCCCATCGGGGGGCCGGCAATCAGCCCCAGCATTTT. V and J are TRBV5-8 and TRBJ1-5, with a possible D match to TRBD1 (6 bases). Between the trimmed V and J ends, which lost 6 bases and 2 bases, there was a span of 18 bases. Germline V gene sequence: CDR1 SGHTS, CDR2 YDEGEE. CDR3 length equals 16 residues.

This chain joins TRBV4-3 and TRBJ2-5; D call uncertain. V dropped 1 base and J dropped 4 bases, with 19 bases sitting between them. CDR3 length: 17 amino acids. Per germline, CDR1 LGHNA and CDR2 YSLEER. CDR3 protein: CASSQGSAGLPGETQYF. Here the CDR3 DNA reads TGCGCCAGCAGCCAAGGTTCGGCAGGCCTACCTGGAGAGACCCAGTACTTC.

The CDR3 region has the DNA TGTGCCAGCCCGAGGCAGGGGCCGATGAGCACCGGGGAGCTGTTTTTT. This translates into CASPRQGPMSTGELFF. V usage is TRBV6-4 and J usage is TRBJ2-2; weak D call: TRBD1 (6 bases). Germline lookup yields CDR1 MRHNA and CDR2 SNTAGT. The V and J ends lost 8 bases and 4 bases respectively, with 20 bases between them. CDR3 length: 16 residues.

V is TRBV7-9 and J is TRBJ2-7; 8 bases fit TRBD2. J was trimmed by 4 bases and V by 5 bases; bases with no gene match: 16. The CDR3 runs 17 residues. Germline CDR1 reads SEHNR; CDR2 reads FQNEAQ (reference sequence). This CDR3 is CASSPEVVIAGTYEQYF. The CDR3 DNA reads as TGTGCCAGCAGCCCAGAGGTAGTAATAGCGGGGACTTACGAGCAGTACTTC.

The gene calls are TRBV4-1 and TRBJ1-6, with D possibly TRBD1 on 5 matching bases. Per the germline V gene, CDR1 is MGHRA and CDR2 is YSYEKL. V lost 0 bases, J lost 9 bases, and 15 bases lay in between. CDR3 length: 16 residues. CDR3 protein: CASSQDIQAVSSPLHF. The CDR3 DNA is TGCGCCAGCAGCCAAGATATACAGGCGGTATCTTCACCCCTCCACTTT.

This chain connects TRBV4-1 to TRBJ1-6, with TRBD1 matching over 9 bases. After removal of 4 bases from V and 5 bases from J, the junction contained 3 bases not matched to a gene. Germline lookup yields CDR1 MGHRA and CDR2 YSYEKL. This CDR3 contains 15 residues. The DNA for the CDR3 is TGCGCCAGCAGCCTCCGGGACAGGGATAATTCACCCCTCCACTTT. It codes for CASSLRDRDNSPLHF.

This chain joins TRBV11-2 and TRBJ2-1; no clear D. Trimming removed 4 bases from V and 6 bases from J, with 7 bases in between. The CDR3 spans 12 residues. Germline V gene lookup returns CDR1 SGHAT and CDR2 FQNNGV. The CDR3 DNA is TGTGCCAGCAGCTCCCTCGGCAATGAGCAGTTCTTC. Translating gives CASSSLGNEQFF. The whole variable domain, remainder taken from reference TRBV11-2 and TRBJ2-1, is EAGVAQSPRYKIIEKRQSVAFWCNPISGHATLYWYQQILGQGPKLLIQFQNNGVVDDSQLPKDRFSAERLKGVDSTLKIQPAKLEDSAVYLCASSSLGNEQFFGPGTRLTVL.

CDR3 amino acids: CASSLRLALGTGELFF. CDR3 sequence (DNA): TGTGCCAGCAGCTTGCGACTAGCTTTGGGCACCGGGGAGCTGTTTTTT. This chain connects TRBV7-8 to TRBJ2-2; 7 positions match TRBD2. CDR1 and CDR2 (germline): SGHVS, FQNEAQ. The CDR3 extends over 16 amino acids. V lost 3 bases to trimming and J lost 4 bases; unmatched junction nucleotides: 8.

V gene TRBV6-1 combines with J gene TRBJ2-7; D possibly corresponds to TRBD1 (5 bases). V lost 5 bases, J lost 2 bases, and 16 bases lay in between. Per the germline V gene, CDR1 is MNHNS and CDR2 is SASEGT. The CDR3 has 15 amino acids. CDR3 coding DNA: TGTGCCAGCAGTCCGAGAACCACAGGCCCCTACGAGCAGTACTTC. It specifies CASSPRTTGPYEQYF.

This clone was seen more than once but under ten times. The CDR3 region is CASSIDLGQPNQPQHF. The CDR3 DNA follows: TGTGCCAGTAGTATAGACCTGGGACAGCCAAATCAGCCCCAGCATTTT. This chain joins TRBV19 and TRBJ1-5, with TRBD1 matching over 7 bases. Per the germline V gene, CDR1 is LNHDA and CDR2 is SQIVND (reference sequence). CDR3 length: 16 amino acids. The V segment lost 0 bases and the J segment 4 bases; nucleotides outside the gene matches: 6.

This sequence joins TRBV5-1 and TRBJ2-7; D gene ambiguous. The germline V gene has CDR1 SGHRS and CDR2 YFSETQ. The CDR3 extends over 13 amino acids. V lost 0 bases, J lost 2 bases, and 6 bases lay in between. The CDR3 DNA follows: TGCGCCAGCAGCTTGGACAGAGCCTACGAGCAGTACTTC. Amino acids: CASSLDRAYEQYF. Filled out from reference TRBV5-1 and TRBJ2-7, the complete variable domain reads KAGVTQTPRYLIKTRGQQVTLSCSPISGHRSVSWYQQTPGQGLQFLFEYFSETQRNKGNFPGRFSGRQFSNSRSEMNVSTLELGDSALYLCASSLDRAYEQYFGPGTRLTVT.